This T cell receptor (beta chain) was recovered during a study of blood T cell repertoires in COVID-19. This clone was detected once. Methods used by the authors: Estimation of nucleated cell counts relied on the amplification of reference gene primers. The table came from immunoSEQ multiplex PCR; TCRdb's copy has only in-frame clones and leaves some out. The V and J calls and clone size are taken from that table; D and trimming were inferred from the DNA. Among about 190,000 clones listed, around four fifths were seen once. The CDR3 totals 15 residues. CDR1 SGDLS and CDR2 YYNGEE come from the germline V gene. V was clipped by 0 bases and J by 2 bases, with 9 bases between them.

The sequenced sample was peripheral blood. This sequence originates from a woman older than 75 with active or convalescent COVID-19. This chain connects TRBV9 to TRBJ2-4, with a weak D call TRBD1 (6 bases). The CDR3, as DNA: TGTGCCAGCAGCGTAGCTGGGACATCCAAAAACATTCAGTACTTC. Protein sequence: CASSVAGTSKNIQYF.